This TCR beta chain was documented in a study of OX40 agonist ivuxolimab in advanced cancers. For the study at large: Each patient was given ivuxolimab into a vein every 2 weeks, at 0.01 to 10 mg/kg. The study enrolled dose-escalation patients with hepatocellular carcinoma, melanoma, renal cell or head and neck cancer.

Findings and limits, study-wide: Averaged across samples, CD8+ T cells carried more expanded clones than CD4+ did. At doses 0.1 to 3.0 mg/kg, CD4+ and CD8+ clones expanded.

As for this clone: Its antigen remains unknown.

The CDR3 totals 16 residues. Trimming took off 6 bases at V and 4 bases at J, with 20 bases between the two ends. Germline V CDR1 and CDR2: MNHEY, SMNVEV (reference sequence). Measured with immunoSEQ multiplex PCR; TCRdb has only the in-frame clones, and not every one. The sample shows 35,000 to 45,000 clones, 88% of them seen only once. The chain carries TRBV27 and TRBJ2-3; D tentatively fits TRBD1 or TRBD2 (5 bases each). The receptor was derived from an adult with an advanced solid tumor such as melanoma, head and neck, liver or kidney cancer. The sample in question was CD4+ or CD8+ T cells sorted from blood, obtained in a trial of the OX40 agonist ivuxolimab. The DNA of the CDR3 is TGTGCCAGCAGCCGTGGGGGTGGGGATGGCGCAGATACGCAGTATTTT. Its translation is CASSRGGGDGADTQYF.